Following are 30 T cell receptor beta chains from one sample sequenced in a study of cytomegalovirus exposure and HLA in healthy donors. The data were produced by immunoSEQ multiplex PCR, yet TCRdb's version contains in-frame clones alone and is incomplete. Among 150,000 to 200,000 clones, 96% were seen once, and the ten largest hold approximately 0.82%. The sequenced sample consisted of PBMCs. The receptors shown here come from a woman aged 18-29 years in good health and CMV-seronegative.

The gene calls are TRBV9 and TRBJ2-5; D ambiguous. CDR3 length: 13 residues. The germline V gene encodes CDR1 SGDLS and CDR2 YYNGEE. Trimming pared 0 bases from V and 2 bases from J, leaving 5 bases between. The CDR3 DNA follows: TGTGCCAGCAGCGTAGCTTTTCAAGAGACCCAGTACTTC. It codes for CASSVAFQETQYF.

This chain connects TRBV11-2 to TRBJ2-5; the D gene is possibly TRBD1 (5 bases). CDR3 length: 15 residues. The ends were cut back, 5 bases at V and 5 bases at J, with 18 bases in the middle. Germline CDR1 is SGHAT and CDR2 is FQNNGV. The DNA of the CDR3 is TGTGCCAGCAGCCCCCGCCGGGCAGGGAAGGAGACCCAGTACTTC. Protein product: CASSPRRAGKETQYF.

The V gene is TRBV5-1, the J gene TRBJ2-5; 8 bases fit TRBD1. With 2 bases clipped from V and 2 bases from J, the junction kept 5 bases outside the gene matches. CDR3 length: 15 residues. Germline loops: CDR1 SGHRS, CDR2 YFSETQ. The DNA for the CDR3 is TGCGCCAGCAGCTTAGGACAGGGAGGACAAGAGACCCAGTACTTC. This sequence encodes CASSLGQGGQETQYF.

The chain links TRBV7-2 to TRBJ2-7, with 10 bases identical to TRBD1. CDR1 is SGHTA, CDR2 FQGNSA, per germline. The trim removed 5 bases at V and 0 bases at J, leaving 4 bases unmatched. The CDR3 has 15 residues. CDR3 nucleotide sequence: TGTGCCAGCAGCCTCCGGACAGGGGGCTCCTACGAGCAGTACTTC. Residues: CASSLRTGGSYEQYF.

This chain joins TRBV6-5 and TRBJ2-7; TRBD1 agrees at 10 bases. The CDR3 spans 15 residues. Germline CDR1 is MNHEY and CDR2 is SVGAGI. The V gene end was trimmed by 6 bases and the J gene end by 4 bases; junction bases not matched to a gene: 9. CDR3 sequence reads: CASRISGTGEYEQYF. CDR3 nucleotide sequence: TGTGCCAGCAGAATCTCCGGGACAGGGGAGTACGAGCAGTACTTC.

The chain recombines TRBV7-2 with TRBJ2-2; TRBD2 matches 7 bases. In germline, CDR1 is SGHTA, CDR2 FQGNSA. CDR3 length: 16 amino acids. With 5 bases clipped from V and 1 base from J, the junction kept 7 bases outside the gene matches. CDR3 DNA: TGTGCCAGCAGCCCCCCGGGACTAAAGAACACCGGGGAGCTGTTTTTT. It yields the protein CASSPPGLKNTGELFF.

This chain links TRBV6-1 with TRBJ1-4; perhaps TRBD1 as D (6 bases). V dropped 1 base and J dropped 6 bases, with 15 bases sitting between them. The germline V gene encodes CDR1 MNHNS and CDR2 SASEGT. The CDR3 is 16 amino acids. This chain's CDR3 is CASSEGRGRNYEKLFF. The CDR3 DNA sequence: TGTGCCAGCAGTGAAGGCAGGGGACGAAATTATGAAAAACTGTTTTTT.

For the CDR3, the DNA is TGTGCCAGCAGCTCGATGACTGTTATGAACACTGAAGCTTTCTTT. It codes for CASSSMTVMNTEAFF. This sequence joins TRBV11-1 and TRBJ1-1; D is ambiguous. Per the germline V gene, CDR1 is SGHAT and CDR2 is FQDESV (reference sequence). This CDR3 spans 15 amino acids. The germline V and J ends were trimmed by 4 bases and 0 bases, with 12 bases remaining between them.

This sequence joins TRBV25-1 and TRBJ1-2, with 9 bases that match TRBD1. Germline CDR1 reads MGHDK; CDR2 reads SYGVNS. CDR3 length equals 15 residues. The V segment lost 2 bases and the J segment 4 bases; nucleotides outside the gene matches: 5. The CDR3 here is CASSELPGQGYGYTF. The CDR3 DNA sequence: TGTGCCAGCAGTGAACTACCGGGACAGGGCTATGGCTACACCTTC.

This chain connects TRBV29-1 to TRBJ2-6, with TRBD2 matching over 7 bases. Germline V gives CDR1 SQVTM, CDR2 ANQGSEA. The CDR3 sequence is 15 residues long. V was pared by 0 bases and J by 1 base, with 0 bases of the junction left unmatched. CDR3 sequence reads: CSVEEGGSGANVLTF. CDR3 bases: TGCAGCGTTGAAGAGGGAGGGTCTGGGGCCAACGTCCTGACTTTC.

The chain recombines TRBV4-3 with TRBJ1-4; 7 positions agree with TRBD1. The germline V gene encodes CDR1 LGHNA and CDR2 YSLEER. This CDR3 region has 18 residues. The ends lost 0 bases at V and 7 bases at J; junction bases unmatched: 14. CDR3 sequence: CASSQDYPTGTIGEKLFF. The DNA for the CDR3 is TGCGCCAGCAGCCAAGACTACCCGACAGGGACAATAGGTGAAAAACTGTTTTTT.

This chain's CDR3 is CASSPNRGDTIYF. The CDR3 bases are TGTGCCAGCTCACCTAACAGGGGAGACACCATATATTTT. The chain is built from TRBV18 and TRBJ1-3; 7 bases fit TRBD1. CDR3 length: 13 residues. The junction had 4 bases not matched to a gene; V was cut back by 3 bases and J by 8 bases. The germline V gene has CDR1 KGHSH and CDR2 LQKENI.

The chain recombines TRBV6-1 with TRBJ2-1; possibly TRBD2 for D (6 bases). The germline CDR1 and CDR2 sequences are MNHNS and SASEGT. The CDR3 runs 15 residues. Trimming stripped 8 bases from V and 3 bases from J, with 17 bases between. The CDR3 nucleotides are TGTGCCAGCTTCCCTGGGGGGACCGTCTACAATGAGCAGTTCTTC. Protein sequence: CASFPGGTVYNEQFF.

The V and J genes are TRBV19 and TRBJ2-4, with 8 bases fitting TRBD2. This CDR3 has 15 amino acids. V trimming: 1 base; J trimming: 5 bases; junction bases outside the gene matches: 4. Germline-derived CDR1 and CDR2 are LNHDA and SQIVND (reference sequence). As DNA, the CDR3 is TGTGCCAGTAGTATAGCGGGGGGGCCCGAAAACATTCAGTACTTC. Its protein product is CASSIAGGPENIQYF.

The chain is built from TRBV2 and TRBJ2-7; D is perhaps TRBD1 (5 bases). CDR3 length: 12 residues. Germline V gene data show CDR1 as SNHLY and CDR2 as FYNNEI. Trimming removed 6 bases from V and 3 bases from J, with 9 bases in between. The chain's CDR3 is CASSPQGYEQYF. The DNA of the CDR3 is TGTGCCAGCAGCCCCCAGGGCTACGAGCAGTACTTC.

V usage is TRBV25-1 and J usage is TRBJ2-7; 8 positions agree with TRBD1. After removal of 3 bases from V and 5 bases from J, the junction contained 6 bases not matched to a gene. Germline CDR1 MGHDK, CDR2 SYGVNS. The CDR3 runs 14 residues. The CDR3 coding sequence is TGTGCCAGCAGTGATCCCAGGGGGCCCCACGAGCAGTACTTC. Protein product: CASSDPRGPHEQYF.

This chain connects TRBV6-5 to TRBJ1-1; D may be TRBD1 (5 bases). Looked up from germline, CDR1 is MNHEY and CDR2 is SVGAGI. This CDR3 contains 15 residues. The V end lost 0 bases, the J end lost 7 bases, and 15 bases lay between the germline ends. CDR3 loop: CASSYSSSGGVEAFF. For the CDR3, the DNA is TGTGCCAGCAGTTACTCAAGCTCGGGGGGGGTTGAAGCTTTCTTT.

The chain combines TRBV7-6 with TRBJ1-6; D gene ambiguous. CDR3 length: 15 residues. V lost 3 bases and J lost 6, with 12 bases in between. Looked up from germline, CDR1 is SGHVS and CDR2 is FNYEAQ. The chain's CDR3 is CASSFTRALNSPLHF. As DNA, the CDR3 is TGTGCCAGCAGCTTCACCCGAGCTCTTAATTCACCCCTCCACTTT.

The chain recombines TRBV9 with TRBJ2-2, with D possibly matching TRBD1 (7 bases). Germline lookup yields CDR1 SGDLS and CDR2 YYNGEE. This CDR3 spans 16 amino acids. V lost 4 bases to trimming and J lost 4 bases, with 17 bases between them. For the CDR3, the DNA is TGTGCCAGCAGCTCTGGAGGGGGGACAGTCACCGGGGAGCTGTTTTTT. Translation: CASSSGGGTVTGELFF.

This sequence joins TRBV4-1 and TRBJ2-7, with 9 bases matching TRBD1. Germline loops: CDR1 MGHRA, CDR2 YSYEKL. The CDR3 runs 16 residues. V dropped 4 bases and J dropped 4; count of bases not matched to a gene: 11. In DNA, the CDR3 is TGCGCCAGCAGCCCTGGGACCGGGACAGGGAGTTACGAGCAGTACTTC. This gives the protein CASSPGTGTGSYEQYF.

The V gene is TRBV19, the J gene TRBJ2-1; TRBD2 aligns across 8 bases. Trimming removed 9 bases from V and 2 bases from J; junction bases left unmatched: 3. Germline CDR1 LNHDA, CDR2 SQIVND (reference sequence). This CDR3 contains 13 residues. CDR3 sequence reads: CARTGGAYNEQFF. The CDR3 DNA reads as TGTGCCAGAACCGGGGGGGCCTACAATGAGCAGTTCTTC.

V and J are TRBV5-6 and TRBJ2-1; D is unclear. This CDR3 is built from 11 residues. The ends were cut back, 4 bases at V and 5 bases at J, with 4 bases in the middle. Germline V gene sequence: CDR1 SGHDT, CDR2 YYEEEE. CDR3 DNA sequence: TGTGCCAGCAGCATTAACAATGAGCAGTTCTTC. Protein: CASSINNEQFF.

The chain employs TRBV11-2 and TRBJ2-5; 7 nucleotides agree with TRBD2. Germline-derived CDR1 and CDR2 are SGHAT and FQNNGV. The length of the CDR3 is 14 residues. The ends lost 5 bases at V and 5 bases at J; junction bases unmatched: 8. This CDR3 reads CASSPPGRGETQYF. The CDR3, as DNA: TGTGCCAGCAGCCCGCCAGGGCGGGGGGAGACCCAGTACTTC.

The chain has TRBV11-2 and TRBJ2-5; 7 bases are a match to TRBD2. V lost 1 base, J lost 1 base, and 3 bases stayed unmatched. This CDR3 has 15 residues. CDR1 is SGHAT and CDR2 is FQNNGV in the germline V gene. CDR3 sequence (DNA): TGTGCCAGCAGCTTAGGGGCTAGCGGCCAAGAGACCCAGTACTTC. Translated, it gives CASSLGASGQETQYF. The full variable domain, completed using reference TRBV11-2 and TRBJ2-5, is EAGVAQSPRYKIIEKRQSVAFWCNPISGHATLYWYQQILGQGPKLLIQFQNNGVVDDSQLPKDRFSAERLKGVDSTLKIQPAKLEDSAVYLCASSLGASGQETQYFGPGTRLLVL.

The rearrangement joins TRBV7-9 to TRBJ2-7; D may be TRBD1 (6 bases). CDR3 length: 14 amino acids. Between the trimmed V and J ends, which lost 2 bases and 3 bases, there was a span of 11 bases. Looked up from germline, CDR1 is SEHNR and CDR2 is FQNEAQ (reference sequence). The CDR3 sequence is CASSLKLRGYEQYF. Here the CDR3 DNA reads TGTGCCAGCAGCTTAAAGCTCAGGGGCTACGAGCAGTACTTC.

This chain joins TRBV12-5 and TRBJ1-1, with TRBD1 as a possible D gene (6 bases). Germline lookup yields CDR1 LGHNT and CDR2 FRNRAP. The CDR3 length is 13 residues. V shed 6 bases and J shed 5 bases, with 13 bases lying between them. DNA of the CDR3: TGTGCTAGTGGCCGCGGACAGCGGACTGAAGCTTTCTTT. As protein: CASGRGQRTEAFF. The entire variable domain, with the rest obtained from reference TRBV12-5 and TRBJ1-1, is as follows: DARVTQTPRHKVTEMGQEVTMRCQPILGHNTVFWYRQTMMQGLELLAYFRNRAPLDDSGMPKDRFSAEMPDATLATLKIQPSEPRDSAVYFCASGRGQRTEAFFGQGTRLTVV.

This chain links TRBV6-6 with TRBJ1-2; D remains unclear. V was cut by 2 bases and J by 2 bases, with 6 bases left in between. The CDR3 has 13 residues. Germline V lookup: CDR1 MNHNY, CDR2 SVGAGI (reference sequence). DNA of the CDR3: TGTGCCAGCAGTTACACTGAAAACTATGGCTACACCTTC. This encodes CASSYTENYGYTF.

The chain couples TRBV7-9 to TRBJ2-5; 9 nucleotides agree with TRBD1. CDR1 is SEHNR, CDR2 FQNEAQ, per germline (reference sequence). The CDR3 extends over 15 amino acids. Germline trimming cut 5 bases from V and 4 bases from J; bases unmatched to any gene: 8. The CDR3 here is CASSPLNRGRETQYF. The CDR3 DNA sequence: TGTGCCAGCAGCCCGCTGAACAGGGGGCGAGAGACCCAGTACTTC.

The chain combines TRBV12-5 with TRBJ1-3; D unresolved. The CDR3 totals 12 residues. V was shortened by 2 bases and J by 4 bases, with 3 bases between the two germline ends. The germline V gene encodes CDR1 LGHNT and CDR2 FRNRAP. Here the CDR3 DNA reads TGTGCTAGTGGTTTGCCGGGAAACACCATATATTTT. It translates to CASGLPGNTIYF.

The gene calls are TRBV6-5 and TRBJ1-2, with D possibly matching TRBD1 (6 bases). Germline V gives CDR1 MNHEY, CDR2 SVGAGI. Trimming pared 6 bases from V and 8 bases from J, leaving 16 bases between. There are 13 residues in the CDR3. The CDR3 DNA reads TGTGCCAGCAGGACAGGAGGACGGCGGGGCTACACCTTC. Translation gives CASRTGGRRGYTF.